This T cell receptor (beta chain) was found in a study of CD8 T cells in ankylosing spondylitis. Whole-study findings and limits: Clones that were linked to disease were CD8+ and were relatively rare in peripheral blood. According to the report, clones linked to the disease were significantly enriched in matched synovial fluid samples taken from ankylosing spondylitis patients.

This clonotype was observed a few times. Its cognate antigen is unknown. MiXCR, applied by TCRdb to the 5' RACE reads, yields one record per CDR3 protein. This table holds 150,000 or so distinct CDR3 sequences, around a third found once. The V and J ends lost 0 bases and 5 bases respectively, with 7 bases between them. CDR1 and CDR2 from the germline V gene are DFQATT and SNEGSKA (reference sequence). The CDR3 has 13 amino acids. This chain uses TRBV20-1 with TRBJ2-2, with D uncertain. The receptor comes from a male donor with ankylosing spondylitis. Specimen: synovial fluid, either unsorted or a sorted T cell fraction (not recorded which). The CDR3 DNA is TGCAGTGCTAGAGATCCCTCAACCGGGGAGCTGTTTTTT. This codes for CSARDPSTGELFF.